This T cell receptor beta chain was sequenced for a study of T-cell memory formation after mild COVID-19. Trimming shortened V by 0 bases and J by 5 bases, and 7 bases separated the two germline ends. Germline V CDR1 and CDR2: LNHNV, YYDKDF (reference sequence). The CDR3 length is 13 residues. cDNA libraries for TCR alpha and TCR beta, carrying sample barcodes and UMIs, came from 5'RACE with constant-segment primers. Each CDR3 protein gets one entry after TCRdb re-called the 5' RACE reads with MiXCR. The sample carries 450,000 to 650,000 distinct CDR3 sequences, around 21% recorded once. The TCR originated in an adult woman who had mild COVID-19 (a few samples of this study predate the infection). Cell type and time point are not known. The sequencing sample was made of PBMCs or a T cell subset sorted from them (not recorded which). The J gene is TRBJ2-5, the V gene TRBV15; D ambiguous. The CDR3 DNA sequence: TGTGCCACCAGCAGAGATTTGACGGAGACCCAGTACTTC. It encodes CATSRDLTETQYF.